The clone carrying this T cell receptor (beta chain) is medium-sized by share. Its antigen is currently unknown. CDR1 DFQATT and CDR2 SNEGSKA come from the germline V gene (reference sequence). Losses at the gene ends were 4 bases for V and 2 bases for J; bases not matched to a gene: 8. The CDR3 extends over 15 amino acids. Semi-nested PCR with Nested Universal Primer A followed constant-region reverse priming of full-length variable regions. One entry per CDR3 protein results from TCRdb running MiXCR on the 5' RACE reads. The table lists approximately 30,000 distinct CDR3 sequences, approximately 25% of them singletons, with 4.3% in the top ten. Overall study findings and caveats: Tumor memory CD4+ T cell TCR gene usage clustered with blood and lymph node memory CD4+ cells and lymph node naive CD4+ cells. Whole repertoires were not studied in the larger cohort, only one V-J beta rearrangement.

The TCR originated in a female donor with breast cancer. Sequencing was carried out using memory CD4+ T cells sorted from blood. This sample's subset: memory CD4+ T cells, CD4+CD45RO+CD25-. V is TRBV20-1 and J is TRBJ2-3; TRBD1 agrees at 8 bases. DNA of the CDR3: TGCAGTGCTACCGGGACAGGAGCAAACACAGATACGCAGTATTTT. It is translated as CSATGTGANTDTQYF.